The next 24 T cell receptor beta chains were all read from a single sample in a study of cytomegalovirus exposure and HLA in healthy donors. PCR used 60 Vbeta primers and 13 Jbeta primers. The repertoire was sequenced with immunoSEQ multiplex PCR; TCRdb's copy has only in-frame clones and lacks some. There are 150,000 to 200,000 clones in the sample; more than 75% occur only once, and roughly 1.4% lies in the top ten. The sequenced sample was PBMCs. The receptors here all came from a woman aged 50 to 65 in good health and CMV-seronegative.

This chain joins TRBV19 and TRBJ1-3, with 10 positions matching TRBD1. Germline trimming cut 6 bases from V and 1 base from J; bases unmatched to any gene: 3. The germline V gene has CDR1 LNHDA and CDR2 SQIVND (reference sequence). This CDR3 has 15 residues. In nucleotides, the CDR3 is TGTGCCAGTAGGACAGGGGGCAAGTCTGGAAACACCATATATTTT. Protein product: CASRTGGKSGNTIYF.

To note about this clone: The junction and the germline gene differ at one end; a read error may be behind it. The rearrangement links TRBV7-7 to TRBJ2-1; 8 nucleotides agree with TRBD2. This CDR3 spans 17 amino acids. Germline V gene sequence: CDR1 SSHAT, CDR2 FNYEAQ (reference sequence). CDR3 sequence: CASSPGLALGGMNEQFF. Written as DNA, the CDR3 is TGTGCTAGCAGCCCCGGACTAGCCCTAGGGGGGATGAATGAGCAGTTCTTC.

The rearrangement links TRBV7-2 to TRBJ2-7; TRBD2 agrees at 8 bases. The germline V gene has CDR1 SGHTA and CDR2 FQGNSA. The CDR3 has 14 residues. Trimming cost V 6 bases and J 5 bases; bases outside gene matches: 9. For the CDR3, the DNA is TGTGCCAGCAGTCGGACGGGGGGGGGAGACGAGCAGTACTTC. This translates into CASSRTGGGDEQYF.

This chain links TRBV27 with TRBJ2-7; the match to TRBD2 covers 8 bases. Germline V gene data show CDR1 as MNHEY and CDR2 as SMNVEV (reference sequence). The CDR3 runs to 14 residues. Germline trimming cut 8 bases from V and 0 bases from J; bases unmatched to any gene: 6. The CDR3 here is CASRSGGSSYEQYF. CDR3 nucleotides: TGTGCCAGCCGAAGCGGGGGAAGCTCCTACGAGCAGTACTTC.

The J gene is TRBJ1-1, the V gene TRBV10-3; 10 nucleotides match TRBD1. CDR1 and CDR2 (germline): ENHRY, SYGVKD. J was trimmed by 4 bases and V by 4 bases; bases with no gene match: 6. The CDR3 has 15 amino acids. The CDR3 DNA sequence: TGTGCCATCAGTGCCGGGACAGGGGTTTCCACTGAAGCTTTCTTT. Protein sequence: CAISAGTGVSTEAFF.

The chain couples TRBV30 to TRBJ2-1, with a tentative D call TRBD2 (6 bases). CDR3 length equals 12 residues. Germline V gene sequence: CDR1 GTSNPN, CDR2 SVGIG (reference sequence). V was shortened by 3 bases and J by 9 bases, with 12 bases between the two germline ends. In DNA form, the CDR3 reads TGTGCCTGGAGCCCGGGACTCTCTGAGCAGTTCTTC. As protein: CAWSPGLSEQFF.

The chain carries TRBV7-9 and TRBJ1-2; D may be TRBD1 (5 bases). Trimming took off 5 bases at V and 3 bases at J, with 10 bases between the two ends. From germline, CDR1 is SEHNR and CDR2 FQNEAQ (reference sequence). The CDR3 is 13 amino acids. Here the CDR3 reads CASSPPGDYGYTF. The CDR3 region has the DNA TGTGCCAGCAGCCCACCGGGGGACTATGGCTACACCTTC.

The V gene is TRBV29-1, the J gene TRBJ2-7; D perhaps matches TRBD2 (6 bases). Germline V gene lookup returns CDR1 SQVTM and CDR2 ANQGSEA. Between the trimmed V and J ends, which lost 4 bases and 7 bases, there was a span of 20 bases. The length of the CDR3 is 14 residues. The CDR3 bases are TGCAGCGTTGTAGAGGGACTGGACTCGGGGGAGCAGTACTTC. Protein product: CSVVEGLDSGEQYF.

The chain combines TRBV2 with TRBJ2-2; D possibly corresponds to TRBD2 (6 bases). CDR1 and CDR2 (germline): SNHLY, FYNNEI. CDR3 length equals 15 residues. Trimming cost V 8 bases and J 3 bases, with 16 bases left between them. CDR3 sequence reads: CASLLGRTDTGELFF. As DNA, the CDR3 is TGTGCCAGCCTTCTGGGGAGGACGGACACCGGGGAGCTGTTTTTT.

The CDR3 sequence is CASSSSGTSVEQYF. The CDR3 DNA reads as TGTGCCAGCAGCTCATCCGGGACTAGCGTAGAGCAGTACTTC. This chain connects TRBV9 to TRBJ2-5, with TRBD2 identical over 10 bases. CDR3 length: 14 residues. The V gene's germline CDR1 is SGDLS and CDR2 YYNGEE. Germline trimming cut 4 bases from V and 11 bases from J; bases unmatched to any gene: 11.

The chain joins TRBV28 to TRBJ1-5, with D possibly matching TRBD1 (6 bases). The CDR3 has 15 amino acids. Trimming cost V 5 bases and J 2 bases, with 13 bases left between them. Germline V CDR1 and CDR2: MDHEN, SYDVKM. CDR3 protein: CASSPPGEGNQPQHF. CDR3 coding DNA: TGTGCCAGCAGTCCCCCAGGGGAAGGCAATCAGCCCCAGCATTTT.

The chain uses TRBV12-5 and TRBJ2-5; D unclear. Germline values: CDR1 LGHNT, CDR2 FRNRAP. CDR3 size: 12 residues. Deletions cut 0 bases from V and 5 bases from J, with 4 bases between. The CDR3: CASGLVGETQYF. The CDR3 bases are TGTGCTAGTGGTTTGGTCGGGGAGACCCAGTACTTC.

The CDR3 DNA reads TGTGCTAGTGGCTGGATTAGCGGGACCACCTACGAGCAGTACTTC. Its translation: CASGWISGTTYEQYF. The chain combines TRBV12-5 with TRBJ2-7; TRBD2 matches at 8 bases. V gave up 6 bases and J gave up 2 bases; unmatched junction bases: 9. The CDR3 spans 15 residues. From germline, CDR1 is LGHNT and CDR2 FRNRAP.

The rearrangement links TRBV4-2 to TRBJ2-7, with TRBD2 matching over 8 bases. The CDR3 runs to 15 residues. Germline CDR1 and CDR2: LGHNA and YNFKEQ. V lost 1 base to trimming and J lost 8 bases; unmatched junction nucleotides: 10. CDR3 amino acids: CASSQAPGRANQQYF. CDR3 bases: TGTGCCAGCAGCCAAGCCCCCGGGAGGGCCAACCAGCAGTACTTC.

The chain recombines TRBV2 with TRBJ1-4; tentatively, D is TRBD1 (6 bases). Germline CDR1 is SNHLY and CDR2 is FYNNEI. Trimming took off 1 base at V and 7 bases at J, with 10 bases between the two ends. The length of the CDR3 is 14 residues. The CDR3 sequence is CASSEGTAFEKLFF. The CDR3 DNA sequence: TGTGCCAGCAGTGAAGGGACAGCTTTTGAAAAACTGTTTTTT.

This clone has just a few counts. CDR3 protein: CASSPTLPGLVLNEQFF. In DNA, the CDR3 is TGTGCCAGCAGCCCCACACTCCCGGGACTAGTCCTCAATGAGCAGTTCTTC. The rearrangement uses TRBV9 and TRBJ2-1, with TRBD2 matching over 8 bases. With 4 bases clipped from V and 6 bases from J, the junction kept 15 bases outside the gene matches. The V gene's germline CDR1 is SGDLS and CDR2 YYNGEE. The CDR3 loop spans 17 amino acids.

The chain uses TRBV19 and TRBJ2-7, with 9 bases aligning to TRBD2. The length of the CDR3 is 15 residues. V gave up 10 bases and J gave up 3 bases; unmatched junction bases: 13. Germline V CDR1 and CDR2: LNHDA, SQIVND (reference sequence). In DNA form, the CDR3 reads TGTGCCACCCGTACTCTTAGCGGGGGAGACTACGAGCAGTACTTC. Translating gives CATRTLSGGDYEQYF.

This chain uses TRBV29-1 with TRBJ1-5; D is perhaps TRBD1 (6 bases). V was clipped by 4 bases and J by 4 bases, with 11 bases between them. CDR1 SQVTM and CDR2 ANQGSEA come from the germline V gene. The CDR3 runs 13 residues. In nucleotides, the CDR3 is TGCAGCGTTGGCAGGGACAAGAATCAGCCCCAGCATTTT. This encodes CSVGRDKNQPQHF.

This rearrangement joins TRBV5-8 to TRBJ2-1; weak D call: TRBD2 (6 bases). The germline gives CDR1 SGHTS, CDR2 YDEGEE. The CDR3 covers 14 residues. Between the trimmed V and J ends, which lost 2 bases and 7 bases, there was a span of 13 bases. Written as DNA, the CDR3 is TGTGCCAGCAGCTTAGACTCAGGGAGGAATGAGCAGTTCTTC. This gives the protein CASSLDSGRNEQFF.

The V and J genes are TRBV27 and TRBJ2-3; 7 bases agree with TRBD2. V was clipped by 6 bases and J by 5 bases; unmatched bases: 14. Germline loops: CDR1 MNHEY, CDR2 SMNVEV (reference sequence). This CDR3 comprises 16 residues. The CDR3, as DNA: TGTGCCAGCAGCCATGGACTAGAACGCTCGAGAGATACGCAGTATTTT. It translates to CASSHGLERSRDTQYF.

The V and J genes are TRBV7-3 and TRBJ2-7; 9 nucleotides line up with TRBD1. Germline CDR1 is SGHTA and CDR2 is FQGTGA. CDR3 length equals 18 residues. V lost 3 bases and J lost 7; bases outside the gene matches: 19. The CDR3 loop reads CASSFGVGTGIQTGEQYF. In nucleotides, the CDR3 is TGTGCCAGCAGCTTTGGGGTCGGGACAGGGATTCAAACGGGGGAGCAGTACTTC.

The genes are TRBV10-2 and TRBJ1-2; tentative D call: TRBD1 (5 bases). V dropped 10 bases and J dropped 8 bases, with 20 bases sitting between them. CDR3 size: 13 residues. Germline assignment: CDR1 WSHSY and CDR2 SAAADI. The chain's CDR3 is CATQSQGPWGYTF. CDR3 coding DNA: TGCGCCACCCAAAGCCAGGGCCCGTGGGGCTACACCTTC.

The rearrangement uses TRBV6-5 and TRBJ2-2; D perhaps matches TRBD2 (7 bases). Germline assignment: CDR1 MNHEY and CDR2 SVGAGI. V lost 0 bases and J 6 bases, leaving 14 bases between the germline ends. The CDR3 has 16 residues. The CDR3 sequence is CASSYSSWGGPGELFF. The CDR3 DNA follows: TGTGCCAGCAGTTACTCGAGCTGGGGGGGGCCCGGGGAGCTGTTTTTT.

The chain couples TRBV19 to TRBJ1-2; 8 nucleotides match TRBD1. V was pared by 5 bases and J by 1 base, with 6 bases of the junction left unmatched. CDR1 is LNHDA, CDR2 SQIVND, per germline (reference sequence). CDR3 length equals 15 residues. The CDR3 sequence is CASSVGTGLNYGYTF. The CDR3, as DNA: TGTGCCAGTAGTGTCGGGACAGGCCTTAACTATGGCTACACCTTC. Based on the CDR3 plus reference TRBV19 and TRBJ1-2, the full variable domain is DGGITQSPKYLFRKEGQNVTLSCEQNLNHDAMYWYRQDPGQGLRLIYYSQIVNDFQKGDIAEGYSVSREKKESFPLTVTSAQKNPTAFYLCASSVGTGLNYGYTFGSGTRLTVV.